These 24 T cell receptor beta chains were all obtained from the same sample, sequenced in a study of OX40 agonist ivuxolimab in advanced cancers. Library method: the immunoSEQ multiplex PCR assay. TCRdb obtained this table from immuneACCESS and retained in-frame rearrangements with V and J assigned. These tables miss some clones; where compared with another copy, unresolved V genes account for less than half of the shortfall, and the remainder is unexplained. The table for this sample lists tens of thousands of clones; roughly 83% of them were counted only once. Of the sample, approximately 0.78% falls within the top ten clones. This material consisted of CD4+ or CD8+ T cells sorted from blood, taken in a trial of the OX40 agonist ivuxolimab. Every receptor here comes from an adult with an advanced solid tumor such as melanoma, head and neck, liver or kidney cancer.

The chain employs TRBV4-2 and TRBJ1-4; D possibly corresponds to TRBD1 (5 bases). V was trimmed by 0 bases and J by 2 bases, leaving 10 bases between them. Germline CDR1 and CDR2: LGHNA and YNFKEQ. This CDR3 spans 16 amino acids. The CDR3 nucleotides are TGTGCCAGCAGCCAAGATCAAAGGGGTACTAATGAAAAACTGTTTTTT. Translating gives CASSQDQRGTNEKLFF.

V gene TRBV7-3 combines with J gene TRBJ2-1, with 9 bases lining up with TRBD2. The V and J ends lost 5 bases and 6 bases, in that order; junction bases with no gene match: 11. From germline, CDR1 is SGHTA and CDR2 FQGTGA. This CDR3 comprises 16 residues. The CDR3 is CASSLGRLAGSNEQFF. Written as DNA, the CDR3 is TGTGCCAGCAGCCTCGGGCGGCTAGCGGGGTCCAATGAGCAGTTCTTC.

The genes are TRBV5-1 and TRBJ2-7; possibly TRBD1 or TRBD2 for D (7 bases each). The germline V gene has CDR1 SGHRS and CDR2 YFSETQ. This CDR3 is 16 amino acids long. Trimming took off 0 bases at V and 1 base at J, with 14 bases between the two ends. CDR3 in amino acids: CASSLVTGRESYEQYF. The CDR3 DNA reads TGCGCCAGCAGCTTGGTGACAGGGAGGGAATCCTACGAGCAGTACTTC.

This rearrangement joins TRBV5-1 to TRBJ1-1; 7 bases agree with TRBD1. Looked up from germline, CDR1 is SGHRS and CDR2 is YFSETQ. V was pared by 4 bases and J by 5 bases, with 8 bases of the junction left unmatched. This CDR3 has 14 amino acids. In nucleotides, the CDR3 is TGCGCCAGCAGCCCGGGGACAGTAGGGACTGAAGCTTTCTTT. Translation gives CASSPGTVGTEAFF.

CDR3 DNA sequence: TGTGCCAGCAGCTTGGGGGGACAGGGCACAGATACGCAGTATTTT. Protein sequence: CASSLGGQGTDTQYF. This chain uses TRBV7-7 with TRBJ2-3; 8 positions match TRBD1. The CDR3 runs 15 residues. Germline CDR1 is SSHAT and CDR2 is FNYEAQ (reference sequence). V shed 3 bases and J 1 base; nucleotides not matched to a gene: 3.

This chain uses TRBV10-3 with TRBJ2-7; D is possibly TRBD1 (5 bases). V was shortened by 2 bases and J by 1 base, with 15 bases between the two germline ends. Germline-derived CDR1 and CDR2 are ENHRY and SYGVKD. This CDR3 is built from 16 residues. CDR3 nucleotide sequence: TGTGCCATCAGTGAGAGGTGGGGCGTGAAATCCTACGAGCAGTACTTC. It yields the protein CAISERWGVKSYEQYF.

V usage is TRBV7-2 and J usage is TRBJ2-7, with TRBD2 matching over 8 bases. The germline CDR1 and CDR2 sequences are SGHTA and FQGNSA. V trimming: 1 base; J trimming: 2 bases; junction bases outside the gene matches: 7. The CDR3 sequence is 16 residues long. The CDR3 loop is CASSLGAAGGTYEQYF. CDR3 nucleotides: TGTGCCAGCAGCTTAGGGGCCGCGGGGGGAACCTACGAGCAGTACTTC.

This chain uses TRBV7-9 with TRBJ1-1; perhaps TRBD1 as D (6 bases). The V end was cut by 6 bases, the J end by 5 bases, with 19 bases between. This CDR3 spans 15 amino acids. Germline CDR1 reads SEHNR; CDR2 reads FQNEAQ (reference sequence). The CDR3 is CASSLRGGPGTEAFF. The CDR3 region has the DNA TGTGCCAGCAGTCTAAGGGGGGGCCCGGGGACTGAAGCTTTCTTT.

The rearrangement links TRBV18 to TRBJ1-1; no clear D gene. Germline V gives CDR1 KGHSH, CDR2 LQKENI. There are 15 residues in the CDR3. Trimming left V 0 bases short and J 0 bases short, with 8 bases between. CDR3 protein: CASSPPAKLNTEAFF. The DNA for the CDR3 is TGTGCCAGCTCACCACCGGCAAAGTTGAACACTGAAGCTTTCTTT. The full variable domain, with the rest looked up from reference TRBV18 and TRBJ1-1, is NAGVMQNPRHLVRRRGQEARLRCSPMKGHSHVYWYRQLPEEGLKFMVYLQKENIIDESGMPKERFSAEFPKEGPSILRIQQVVRGDSAAYFCASSPPAKLNTEAFFGQGTRLTVV.

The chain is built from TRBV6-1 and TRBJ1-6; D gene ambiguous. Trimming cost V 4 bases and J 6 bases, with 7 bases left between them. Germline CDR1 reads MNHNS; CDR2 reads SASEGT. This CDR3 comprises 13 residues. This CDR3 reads CASSGQANSPLHF. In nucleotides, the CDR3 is TGTGCCAGCAGTGGACAAGCTAATTCACCCCTCCACTTT.

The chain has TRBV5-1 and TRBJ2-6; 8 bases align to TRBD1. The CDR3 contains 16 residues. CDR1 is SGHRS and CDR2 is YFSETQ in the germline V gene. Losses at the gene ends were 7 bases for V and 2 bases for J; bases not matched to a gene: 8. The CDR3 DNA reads TGCGCCAGCTCGGGACAGGCCGTAGCTGGGGCCAACGTCCTGACTTTC. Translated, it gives CASSGQAVAGANVLTF.

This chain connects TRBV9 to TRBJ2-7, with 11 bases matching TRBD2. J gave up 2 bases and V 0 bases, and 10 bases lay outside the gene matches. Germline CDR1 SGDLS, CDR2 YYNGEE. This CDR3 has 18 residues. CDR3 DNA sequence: TGTGCCAGCAGCGTAGGTCCCCTCCTAGCGGGGGGTCCCTACGAGCAGTACTTC. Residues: CASSVGPLLAGGPYEQYF.

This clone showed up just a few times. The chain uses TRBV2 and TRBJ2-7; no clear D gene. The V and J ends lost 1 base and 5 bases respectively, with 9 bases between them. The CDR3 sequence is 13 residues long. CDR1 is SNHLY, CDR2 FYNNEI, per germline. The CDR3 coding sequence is TGTGCCAGCAGTGAAGGAATATTCGACGAGCAGTACTTC. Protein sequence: CASSEGIFDEQYF.

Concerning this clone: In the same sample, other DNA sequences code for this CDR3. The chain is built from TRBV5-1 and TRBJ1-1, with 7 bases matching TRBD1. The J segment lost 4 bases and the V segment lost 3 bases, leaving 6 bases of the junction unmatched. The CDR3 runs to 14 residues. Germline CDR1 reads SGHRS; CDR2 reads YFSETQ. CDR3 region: CASSWGPGGTEAFF. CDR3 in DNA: TGCGCCAGCAGCTGGGGACCAGGGGGCACTGAAGCTTTCTTT.

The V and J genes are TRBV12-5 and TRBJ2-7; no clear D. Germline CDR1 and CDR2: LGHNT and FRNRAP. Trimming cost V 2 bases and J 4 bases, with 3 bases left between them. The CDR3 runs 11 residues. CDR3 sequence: CASGLWYEQYF. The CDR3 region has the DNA TGTGCTAGTGGTTTGTGGTACGAGCAGTACTTC.

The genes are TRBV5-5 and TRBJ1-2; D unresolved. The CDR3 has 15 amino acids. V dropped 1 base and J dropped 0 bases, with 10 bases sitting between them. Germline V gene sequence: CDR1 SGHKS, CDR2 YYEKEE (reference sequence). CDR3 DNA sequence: TGTGCCAGCAGCTTGACAAATTCAGCTAACTATGGCTACACCTTC. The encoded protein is CASSLTNSANYGYTF. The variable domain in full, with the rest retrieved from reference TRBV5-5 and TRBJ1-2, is DAGVTQSPTHLIKTRGQQVTLRCSPISGHKSVSWYQQVLGQGPQFIFQYYEKEERGRGNFPDRFSARQFPNYSSELNVNALLLGDSALYLCASSLTNSANYGYTFGSGTRLTVV.

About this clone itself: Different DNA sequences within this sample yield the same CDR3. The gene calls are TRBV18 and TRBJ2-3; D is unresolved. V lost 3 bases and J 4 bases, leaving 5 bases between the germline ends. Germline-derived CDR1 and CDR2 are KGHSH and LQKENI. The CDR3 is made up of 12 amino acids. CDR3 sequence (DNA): TGTGCCAGCTCACCGAGTGCAGATACGCAGTATTTT. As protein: CASSPSADTQYF.

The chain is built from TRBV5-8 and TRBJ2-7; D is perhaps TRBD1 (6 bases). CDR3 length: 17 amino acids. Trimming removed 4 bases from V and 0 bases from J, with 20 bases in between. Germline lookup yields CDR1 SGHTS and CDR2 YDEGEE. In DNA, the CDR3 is TGTGCCAGCAGCCGGACAACAGGGAGTTTGCCCTCCTACGAGCAGTACTTC. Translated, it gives CASSRTTGSLPSYEQYF.

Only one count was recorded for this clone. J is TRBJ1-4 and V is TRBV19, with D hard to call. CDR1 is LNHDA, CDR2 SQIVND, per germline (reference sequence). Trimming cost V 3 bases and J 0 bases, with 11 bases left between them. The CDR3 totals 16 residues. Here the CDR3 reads CASSISIGATNEKLFF. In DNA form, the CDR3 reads TGTGCCAGTAGTATTTCAATTGGAGCAACTAATGAAAAACTGTTTTTT.

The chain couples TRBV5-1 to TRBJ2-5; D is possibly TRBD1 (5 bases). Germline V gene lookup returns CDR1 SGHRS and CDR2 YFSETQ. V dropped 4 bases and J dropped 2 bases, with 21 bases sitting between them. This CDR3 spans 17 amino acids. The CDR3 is CASSMSDREDLQETQYF. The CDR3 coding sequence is TGCGCCAGCAGCATGTCCGACAGAGAAGACCTTCAAGAGACCCAGTACTTC.

The CDR3 here is CASHRTEPYEQYF. CDR3 DNA: TGTGCCAGCCACCGGACGGAACCCTACGAGCAGTACTTC. The V and J genes are TRBV6-5 and TRBJ2-7; D is unresolved. V was trimmed by 8 bases and J by 2 bases, leaving 13 bases between them. From germline, CDR1 is MNHEY and CDR2 SVGAGI. This CDR3 region has 13 residues.

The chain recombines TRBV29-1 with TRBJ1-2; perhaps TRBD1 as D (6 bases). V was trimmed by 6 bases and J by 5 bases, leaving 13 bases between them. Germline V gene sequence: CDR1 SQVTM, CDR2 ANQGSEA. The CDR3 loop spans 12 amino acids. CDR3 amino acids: CSVGGLRYGYTF. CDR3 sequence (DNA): TGCAGCGTCGGGGGGCTTAGGTATGGCTACACCTTC.

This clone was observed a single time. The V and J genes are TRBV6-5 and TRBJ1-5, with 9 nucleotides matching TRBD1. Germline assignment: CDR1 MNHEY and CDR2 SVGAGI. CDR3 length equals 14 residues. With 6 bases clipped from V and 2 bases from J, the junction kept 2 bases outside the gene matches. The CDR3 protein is CASRRDRGNQPQHF. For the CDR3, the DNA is TGTGCCAGCAGGCGGGACAGGGGCAATCAGCCCCAGCATTTT.

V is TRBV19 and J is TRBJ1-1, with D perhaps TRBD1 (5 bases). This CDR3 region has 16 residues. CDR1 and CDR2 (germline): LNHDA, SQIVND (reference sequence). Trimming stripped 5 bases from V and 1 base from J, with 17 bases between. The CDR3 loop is CASSGGEGRWNTEAFF. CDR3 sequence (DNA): TGTGCCAGTAGTGGCGGGGAGGGGCGGTGGAACACTGAAGCTTTCTTT.